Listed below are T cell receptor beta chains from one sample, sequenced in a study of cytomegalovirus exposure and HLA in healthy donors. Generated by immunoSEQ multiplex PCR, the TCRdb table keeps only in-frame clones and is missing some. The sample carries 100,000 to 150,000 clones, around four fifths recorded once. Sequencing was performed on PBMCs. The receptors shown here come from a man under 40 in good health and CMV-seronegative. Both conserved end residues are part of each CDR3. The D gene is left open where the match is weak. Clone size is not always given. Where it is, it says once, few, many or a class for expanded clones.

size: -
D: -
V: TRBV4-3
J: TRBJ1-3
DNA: TGCGCCAGCAGCCAAGCCGTCCAGGGCTCTGGAAACACCATATATTTT
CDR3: CASSQAVQGSGNTIYF

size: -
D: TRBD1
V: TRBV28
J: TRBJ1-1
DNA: TGTGCCAGCAGTTTATCCGACAGGGGTGGTCGTGAAGCTTTCTTT
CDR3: CASSLSDRGGREAFF

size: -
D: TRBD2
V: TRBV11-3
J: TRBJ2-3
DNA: TGTGCCAGCAGCTTTGGAGCGGGAGTAGCAGATACGCAGTATTTT
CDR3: CASSFGAGVADTQYF

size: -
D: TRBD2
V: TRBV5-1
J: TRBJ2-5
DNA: TGCGCCAGCAGCTTGGTGATTAGCGGGTCCCAGGAGACCCAGTACTTC
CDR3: CASSLVISGSQETQYF

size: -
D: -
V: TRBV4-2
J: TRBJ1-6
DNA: TGTGCCAGCAGCCAAGTGACAGGCCCTTCAAATTCACCCCTCCACTTT
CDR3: CASSQVTGPSNSPLHF

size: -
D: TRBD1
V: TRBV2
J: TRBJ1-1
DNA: TGTGCCAGCAGGGCCGGGACAGGGACTTCTGAAGCTTTCTTT
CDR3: CASRAGTGTSEAFF

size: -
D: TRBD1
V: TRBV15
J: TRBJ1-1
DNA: TGTGCCACCAGAAGTAGGGGACAGAACACTGGAGCTTTCTTT
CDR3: CATRSRGQNTGAFF

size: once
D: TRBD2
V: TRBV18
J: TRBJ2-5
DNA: TGTGCCAGCTCACCACCTGCAGCGGGAGTAGAGACCCAGTACTTC
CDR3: CASSPPAAGVETQYF

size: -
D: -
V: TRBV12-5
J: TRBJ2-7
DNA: TGTGCTAGTGTCCCCCGGAGGGAGAAACCGCTTGCCTACGAGCAGTACTTC
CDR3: CASVPRREKPLAYEQYF

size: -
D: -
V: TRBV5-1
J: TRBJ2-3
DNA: TGCGCCAGCAGCTCTAGACTTGGAAATACGCAGTATTTT
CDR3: CASSSRLGNTQYF

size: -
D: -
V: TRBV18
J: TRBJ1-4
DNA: TGTGCCAGCTCAAGAGGCGCGGGAAGTGAAAAACTGTTTTTT
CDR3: CASSRGAGSEKLFF

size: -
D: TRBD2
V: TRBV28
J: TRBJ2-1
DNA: TGTGCCAGCAGTGTCGGGACTACCCCTCATGAGCAGTTCTTC
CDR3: CASSVGTTPHEQFF

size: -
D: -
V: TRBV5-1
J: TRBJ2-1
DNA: TGCGCCAGCAGCTTCCTGGAGCAGATCAATGAGCAGTTCTTC
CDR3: CASSFLEQINEQFF

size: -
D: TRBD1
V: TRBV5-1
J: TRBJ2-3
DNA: TGCGCCAGCAGCTCGGGACAGGGGTCCACAGATACGCAGTATTTT
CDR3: CASSSGQGSTDTQYF

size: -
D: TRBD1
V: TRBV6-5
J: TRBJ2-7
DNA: TGTGCCAGCAGTTACAGGACAGGATACTACGAGCAGTACTTC
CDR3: CASSYRTGYYEQYF

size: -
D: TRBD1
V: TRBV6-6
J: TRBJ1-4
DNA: TGTGCCAGCAGTTACTGGAGAGGACAGGTTAATGAAAAACTGTTTTTT
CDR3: CASSYWRGQVNEKLFF

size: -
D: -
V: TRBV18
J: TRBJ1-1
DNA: TGTGCCAGCTCACCGGGACAAATGAACACTGAAGCTTTCTTT
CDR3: CASSPGQMNTEAFF

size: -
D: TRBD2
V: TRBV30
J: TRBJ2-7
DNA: TGTGCCTGGAGACCCCGGGCGGGACTAGCTGGCCTCTCCGAGCAGTACTTC
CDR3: CAWRPRAGLAGLSEQYF

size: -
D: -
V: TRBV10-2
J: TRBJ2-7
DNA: TGCGCCAGCAGAGCGTGGACAGATTTTAACGAGCAGTACTTC
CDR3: CASRAWTDFNEQYF

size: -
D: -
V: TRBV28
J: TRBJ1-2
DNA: TGTGCCAGCAGCTCCAGCACCGAGAAGACAGCTAACTATGGCTACACCTTC
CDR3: CASSSSTEKTANYGYTF

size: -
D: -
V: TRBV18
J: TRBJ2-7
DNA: TGTGCCAGCTCACCACTGACGAGGAGCTCCTACGAGCAGTACTTC
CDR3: CASSPLTRSSYEQYF

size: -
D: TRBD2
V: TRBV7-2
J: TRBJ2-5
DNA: TGTGCCAGCAGCTTCGGGGGGGTCGAGACCCAGTACTTC
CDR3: CASSFGGVETQYF

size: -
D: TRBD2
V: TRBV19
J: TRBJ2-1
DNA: TGTGCCAGTAGTCGGAGCGGGAAGTATGAGCAGTTCTTC
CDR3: CASSRSGKYEQFF

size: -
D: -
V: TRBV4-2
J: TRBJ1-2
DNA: TGTGCCAGCAGCCAAGCCGCGGAAGTCGACTATGGCTACACCTTC
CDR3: CASSQAAEVDYGYTF

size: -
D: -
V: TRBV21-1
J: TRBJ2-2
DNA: TGTGCCAGCAGCAGGCGGGACAGTAACACCGGGGAGCTGTTTTTT
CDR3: CASSRRDSNTGELFF

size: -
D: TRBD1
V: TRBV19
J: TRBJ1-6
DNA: TGTGCCAGTAGTCCTCGGACAGGCGCAAATTCACCCCTCCACTTT
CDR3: CASSPRTGANSPLHF

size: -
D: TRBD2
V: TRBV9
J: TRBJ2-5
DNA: TGTGCCAGCAGCCTCCGGACTAGCGGAATGGAGACCCAGTACTTC
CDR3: CASSLRTSGMETQYF

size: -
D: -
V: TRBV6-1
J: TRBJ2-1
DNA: TGTGCCAGCAGTGAATTGCCGGGAGCATACAATGAGCAGTTCTTC
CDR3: CASSELPGAYNEQFF

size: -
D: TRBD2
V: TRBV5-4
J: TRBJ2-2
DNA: TGTGCCAGCAGCTCTTTAGCGGGAGGGCTGGACGGGGAGCTGTTTTTT
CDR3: CASSSLAGGLDGELFF

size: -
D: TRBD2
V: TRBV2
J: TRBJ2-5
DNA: TGTGCCAGCAGTGGCCGCGTTGCGGGAGGGGGAGAGACCCAGTACTTC
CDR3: CASSGRVAGGGETQYF

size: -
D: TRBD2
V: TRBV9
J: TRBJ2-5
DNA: TGTGCCAGCAGCGCCGGGATAGCGGGAGGGCCGCAAGAGACCCAGTACTTC
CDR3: CASSAGIAGGPQETQYF

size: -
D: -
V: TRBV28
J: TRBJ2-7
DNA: TGTGCCAGCAGTTTGAGATGGGGGGACGAGCAGTACTTC
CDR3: CASSLRWGDEQYF

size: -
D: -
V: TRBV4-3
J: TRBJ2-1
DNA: TGCGCCAGCAGCCAAAAATTCCCAACTCTAGGATACGAGCAGTTCTTC
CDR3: CASSQKFPTLGYEQFF

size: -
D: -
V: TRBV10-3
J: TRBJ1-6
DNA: TGTGCCATCAGTGATGCGGATAATTCACCCCTCCACTTT
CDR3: CAISDADNSPLHF

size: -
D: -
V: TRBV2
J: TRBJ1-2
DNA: TGTGCCAGCAGGGGACGGGGGTTGGGTGGCTACACCTTC
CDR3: CASRGRGLGGYTF

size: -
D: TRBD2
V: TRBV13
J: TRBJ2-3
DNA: TGTGCCAGCAGCCCGGGACTAGCGGGCACAGATACGCAGTATTTT
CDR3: CASSPGLAGTDTQYF

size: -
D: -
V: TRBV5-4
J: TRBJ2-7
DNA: TGTGCCAGCAGCTATAGCGGAACCCGGGGCGAGCAGTACTTC
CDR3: CASSYSGTRGEQYF

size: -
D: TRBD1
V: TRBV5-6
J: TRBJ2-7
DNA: TGTGCCAGCAGCCCCGACAGGGGGCGTCGGCCCTACGAGCAGTACTTC
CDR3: CASSPDRGRRPYEQYF

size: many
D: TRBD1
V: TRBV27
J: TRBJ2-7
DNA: TGTGCCAGCAGCCCCACGGGGACAGGGGGTTACGAGCAGTACTTC
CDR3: CASSPTGTGGYEQYF

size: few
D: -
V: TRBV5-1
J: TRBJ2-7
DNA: TGCGCCAGCAGCTTGGAGTCCGGGATAGGGTACGAGCAGTACTTC
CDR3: CASSLESGIGYEQYF

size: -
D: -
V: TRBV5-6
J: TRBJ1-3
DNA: TGTGCCAGCAGCTTTATTGGAGCTGGAAACACCATATATTTT
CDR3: CASSFIGAGNTIYF

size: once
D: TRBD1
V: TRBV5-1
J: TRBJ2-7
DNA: TGCGCCAGCAGCTACCATCTCGGACAGGGGTACGAGCAGTACTTC
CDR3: CASSYHLGQGYEQYF

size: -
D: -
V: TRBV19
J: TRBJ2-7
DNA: TGTGCCAGTAACCGCAGGGTAGGATCCTACGAGCAGTACTTC
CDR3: CASNRRVGSYEQYF

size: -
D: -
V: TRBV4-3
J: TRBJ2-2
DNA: TGCGCCAGCAGCCAGCAGGGCACCGGGGAGCTGTTTTTT
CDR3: CASSQQGTGELFF

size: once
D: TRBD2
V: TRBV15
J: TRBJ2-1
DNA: TGTGCCACCAGCAAAAGCGGGAGTACCTACAATGAGCAGTTCTTC
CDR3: CATSKSGSTYNEQFF

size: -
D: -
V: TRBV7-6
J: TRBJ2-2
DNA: TGTGCCAGCAGCTTAATGCTAGGGGGCACCGGGGAGCTGTTTTTT
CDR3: CASSLMLGGTGELFF

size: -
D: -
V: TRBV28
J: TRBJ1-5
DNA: TGTGCCAGCAGTCTACTTTCCGGTTATAGCAATCAGCCCCAGCATTTT
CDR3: CASSLLSGYSNQPQHF

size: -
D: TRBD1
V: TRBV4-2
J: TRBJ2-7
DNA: TGTGCCAGCAGCCAAGGGGGGGGACAGGGTTCCTACGAGCAGTACTTC
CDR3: CASSQGGGQGSYEQYF